The 30 T cell receptor beta chains presented below share a single source sample, sequenced in a study of control samples from healthy donors and cancer patients. Repertoires were generated with immunoSEQ multiplex PCR, while TCRdb's copy carries only in-frame clones and drops some. Of about 140,000 clones listed, around 94% are singletons. Material: blood. These receptors were taken from a man in his forties in good health.

There are a few counts of this clone. The CDR3 bases are TGTGCCAGCAGTGCCGGGAGGTGGGGCACTGAAGCTTTCTTT. Its protein product is CASSAGRWGTEAFF. The chain links TRBV28 to TRBJ1-1; no clear D. CDR1 is MDHEN, CDR2 SYDVKM, per germline. V lost 5 bases and J 4 bases, leaving 14 bases between the germline ends. This CDR3 is 14 amino acids long.

The chain's CDR3 is CASSYLLNTEAFF. Here the CDR3 DNA reads TGTGCCAGCAGTTACCTTCTGAACACTGAAGCTTTCTTT. The chain is built from TRBV13 and TRBJ1-1; D not resolved. V shed 6 bases and J shed 0 bases, with 8 bases lying between them. The CDR3 covers 13 residues. The V gene's germline CDR1 is PRHDT and CDR2 FYEKMQ (reference sequence). Full variable domain (outside the CDR3, taken from reference TRBV13 and TRBJ1-1): AAGVIQSPRHLIKEKRETATLKCYPIPRHDTVYWYQQGPGQDPQFLISFYEKMQSDKGSIPDRFSAQQFSDYHSELNMSSLELGDSALYFCASSYLLNTEAFFGQGTRLTVV.

J is TRBJ1-2 and V is TRBV5-1; D possibly corresponds to TRBD1 (5 bases). Germline CDR1 SGHRS, CDR2 YFSETQ. Trimming stripped 0 bases from V and 4 bases from J, with 16 bases between. This CDR3 contains 16 residues. CDR3 loop: CASSLAGRDRSYGYTF. CDR3 nucleotides: TGCGCCAGCAGCTTGGCCGGTAGAGACAGAAGCTATGGCTACACCTTC.

In this sample, this clone turned up once. The J gene is TRBJ2-7, the V gene TRBV7-8, with D possibly being TRBD1 (6 bases). The CDR3 extends over 16 amino acids. CDR1 SGHVS and CDR2 FQNEAQ come from the germline V gene. Trimming removed 5 bases from V and 5 bases from J, with 22 bases in between. The CDR3 protein is CASSQTKGQSLDEQYF. CDR3 DNA sequence: TGTGCCAGCAGCCAAACAAAAGGACAGAGTCTGGACGAGCAGTACTTC.

This clone was counted once. V usage is TRBV6-5 and J usage is TRBJ1-3; no reliable D call. The CDR3 totals 15 residues. V was trimmed by 2 bases and J by 0 bases, leaving 8 bases between them. Germline V lookup: CDR1 MNHEY, CDR2 SVGAGI. Here the CDR3 DNA reads TGTGCCAGCAGTTACCAGATTTCCTCTGGAAACACCATATATTTT. Translated, it gives CASSYQISSGNTIYF.

The chain combines TRBV5-4 with TRBJ2-3; D remains ambiguous. Germline assignment: CDR1 SGHNT and CDR2 YYREEE (reference sequence). The ends were cut back, 2 bases at V and 4 bases at J, with 5 bases in the middle. The CDR3 extends over 12 amino acids. CDR3: CASSFLADTQYF. CDR3 bases: TGTGCCAGCAGCTTCTTGGCAGATACGCAGTATTTT.

The chain couples TRBV7-9 to TRBJ1-2, with 8 positions matching TRBD1. Germline V gene data show CDR1 as SEHNR and CDR2 as FQNEAQ (reference sequence). The CDR3 is 15 amino acids. Unmatched junction bases numbered 9, after V lost 5 bases and J lost 4 bases. CDR3 nucleotides: TGTGCCAGCAGCCTACAGGGGGGAGAAAGCTATGGCTACACCTTC. Translated: CASSLQGGESYGYTF.

This rearrangement joins TRBV10-2 to TRBJ2-3, with a tentative D call TRBD2 (5 bases). The CDR3 runs to 13 residues. CDR1 is WSHSY, CDR2 SAAADI, per germline. The germline V and J ends were trimmed by 2 bases and 6 bases, with 9 bases remaining between them. The CDR3 region is CASSEGREDTQYF. CDR3 coding DNA: TGCGCCAGCAGTGAGGGTAGGGAGGATACGCAGTATTTT.

Comments on this clone: The sample carries other DNA sequences with the same CDR3. This sequence joins TRBV4-3 and TRBJ1-2, with 11 bases fitting TRBD1. Germline assignment: CDR1 LGHNA and CDR2 YSLEER. The CDR3 extends over 15 amino acids. Losses at the gene ends were 3 bases for V and 4 bases for J; bases not matched to a gene: 4. For the CDR3, the DNA is TGCGCCAGCAGCCAGGGACAGGGGGGCCTCTATGGCTACACCTTC. It is translated as CASSQGQGGLYGYTF.

V gene TRBV15 combines with J gene TRBJ2-4; D may be TRBD2 (5 bases). The CDR3 is 16 amino acids. V was trimmed by 3 bases and J by 0 bases, leaving 12 bases between them. Germline CDR1 LNHNV, CDR2 YYDKDF (reference sequence). Here the CDR3 DNA reads TGTGCCACCAGCAGTCAGGACTGGGAAGCCAAAAACATTCAGTACTTC. Amino acids: CATSSQDWEAKNIQYF.

This clone has only one observation. CDR3 loop: CASSLAGDLRSGNTIYF. CDR3 bases: TGTGCCAGCAGCTTGGCCGGAGATTTGAGGTCTGGAAACACCATATATTTT. The chain couples TRBV5-6 to TRBJ1-3; unclear D gene. Germline V gene lookup returns CDR1 SGHDT and CDR2 YYEEEE. The CDR3 length is 17 residues. V lost 0 bases to trimming and J lost 1 base, with 14 bases between them.

This CDR3 reads CARGLAGGDKNIQYF. The CDR3 DNA follows: TGTGCCAGGGGACTAGCGGGAGGGGACAAAAACATTCAGTACTTC. The chain couples TRBV2 to TRBJ2-4, with 16 bases matching TRBD2. The trim removed 9 bases at V and 3 bases at J, leaving 2 bases unmatched. CDR3 size: 15 residues. In germline, CDR1 is SNHLY, CDR2 FYNNEI. Variable domain in full (rest from reference TRBV2 and TRBJ2-4): EPEVTQTPSHQVTQMGQEVILRCVPISNHLYFYWYRQILGQKVEFLVSFYNNEISEKSEIFDDQFSVERPDGSNFTLKIRSTKLEDSAMYFCARGLAGGDKNIQYFGAGTRLSVL.

As DNA, the CDR3 is TGTGCCAGCAGCCAACTACACCGGAACCAAGAGACCCAGTACTTC. Protein product: CASSQLHRNQETQYF. The V and J genes are TRBV6-2 or TRBV6-3 and TRBJ2-5; D not resolved. CDR1 and CDR2 from the germline V gene are MNHEY and SVGEGT. The CDR3 sequence is 15 residues long. Trimming removed 6 bases from V and 0 bases from J, with 14 bases in between.

This clone turned up a few times. J is TRBJ1-5 and V is TRBV30; unclear D gene. CDR1 is GTSNPN, CDR2 SVGIG, per germline (reference sequence). This CDR3 has 16 residues. V dropped 3 bases and J dropped 1 base, with 16 bases sitting between them. For the CDR3, the DNA is TGTGCCTGGAGCGAACCCGTGTGGGGAAGCAATCAGCCCCAGCATTTT. It yields the protein CAWSEPVWGSNQPQHF.

This chain joins TRBV27 and TRBJ2-7; D possibly corresponds to TRBD2 (5 bases). The V gene lost 3 bases and the J gene lost 12 bases, with 18 bases spanning the gap. The CDR3 has 13 amino acids. Germline CDR1 is MNHEY and CDR2 is SMNVEV (reference sequence). The CDR3 DNA is TGTGCCAGCAGTTTTCTGGGAGTCGGAGGACGGTACTTC. This gives the protein CASSFLGVGGRYF.

The genes are TRBV9 and TRBJ2-1; 9 bases align to TRBD1. Per germline, CDR1 SGDLS and CDR2 YYNGEE. The CDR3 loop spans 15 amino acids. V was pared by 3 bases and J by 9 bases, with 10 bases of the junction left unmatched. The CDR3 region has the DNA TGTGCCAGCAGCGCCGGGACAGGGACTTACGTTGAGCAGTTCTTC. It specifies CASSAGTGTYVEQFF.

The chain couples TRBV5-6 to TRBJ2-7; the D gene is possibly TRBD2 (6 bases). Germline loops: CDR1 SGHDT, CDR2 YYEEEE. The V gene lost 2 bases and the J gene lost 2 bases, with 8 bases spanning the gap. The CDR3 has 13 residues. In DNA, the CDR3 is TGTGCCAGCAGCTTCGGGGAGGCCTACGAGCAGTACTTC. Amino acids: CASSFGEAYEQYF.

The table lists this clone with a count of one. This sequence joins TRBV19 and TRBJ2-5; 7 nucleotides agree with TRBD1. After removal of 3 bases from V and 11 bases from J, the junction contained 6 bases not matched to a gene. Germline CDR1 LNHDA, CDR2 SQIVND (reference sequence). The CDR3 is 12 amino acids. In DNA, the CDR3 is TGTGCCAGTAGTATTGTCGGGACAGAGCAGTACTTC. Translation gives CASSIVGTEQYF. Full variable domain (remainder filled in from reference TRBV19 and TRBJ2-5): DGGITQSPKYLFRKEGQNVTLSCEQNLNHDAMYWYRQDPGQGLRLIYYSQIVNDFQKGDIAEGYSVSREKKESFPLTVTSAQKNPTAFYLCASSIVGTEQYFGPGTRLLVL.

This chain joins TRBV6-5 and TRBJ2-3, with D perhaps matching TRBD2 (5 bases). From germline, CDR1 is MNHEY and CDR2 SVGAGI. Trimming shortened V by 0 bases and J by 3 bases, and 13 bases separated the two germline ends. CDR3 length equals 16 residues. This chain's CDR3 is CASSYSGMSWTDTQYF. For the CDR3, the DNA is TGTGCCAGCAGTTACTCCGGGATGTCGTGGACAGATACGCAGTATTTT.

This clone was counted a single time. This rearrangement joins TRBV4-1 to TRBJ1-2; no reliable D call. The V gene lost 5 bases and the J gene lost 1 base, with 14 bases spanning the gap. From germline, CDR1 is MGHRA and CDR2 YSYEKL. This CDR3 is 15 amino acids long. DNA of the CDR3: TGCGCCAGCAGCTTACTTTCCCCCAGTAACTATGGCTACACCTTC. Encoded protein: CASSLLSPSNYGYTF.

Note on this clone: At one end, the junction sequence differs from germline, possibly due to a read error. Other DNA sequences in this sample translate to the same CDR3. The chain couples TRBV15 to TRBJ1-1, with D tentatively TRBD1 (5 bases). This CDR3 is 16 amino acids long. Germline V gene data show CDR1 as LNHNV and CDR2 as YYDKDF (reference sequence). CDR3 in DNA: TGCGCCACCAGCAGAGCGGGGGACGGGACGAACACTGAAGCTTTCTTT. It encodes CATSRAGDGTNTEAFF.

This sequence joins TRBV6-1 and TRBJ1-6; D ambiguous. This CDR3 has 15 amino acids. Deletions cut 0 bases from V and 5 bases from J, with 8 bases between. Germline CDR1 reads MNHNS; CDR2 reads SASEGT. This CDR3 reads CASSEARVDNSPLHF. The CDR3 DNA follows: TGTGCCAGCAGTGAAGCGAGGGTAGATAATTCACCCCTCCACTTT.

This clone was observed once. The chain employs TRBV4-3 and TRBJ2-2; no definite D call. Germline CDR1 LGHNA, CDR2 YSLEER. V lost 0 bases and J 7 bases, leaving 6 bases between the germline ends. This CDR3 is 13 amino acids long. The CDR3 bases are TGCGCCAGCAGCCAAGAACCAATCGGGGAGCTGTTTTTT. This encodes CASSQEPIGELFF.

The chain recombines TRBV24-1 with TRBJ2-2; D ambiguous. With 1 base removed from V and 6 bases from J, the gap between germline ends came to 11 bases. The CDR3 sequence is 15 residues long. Germline V gives CDR1 KGHDR, CDR2 SFDVKD. CDR3 coding DNA: TGTGCCACCAGTGATTTCGGAAGGGCCCCCGGGGAGCTGTTTTTT. Amino acids: CATSDFGRAPGELFF.

The V gene is TRBV6-5, the J gene TRBJ1-3; D unclear. The CDR3 has 16 residues. Trimming shortened V by 6 bases and J by 0 bases, and 15 bases separated the two germline ends. Germline CDR1 reads MNHEY; CDR2 reads SVGAGI. The DNA of the CDR3 is TGTGCCAGCAGGTACGACCGTCGGACCTCTGGAAACACCATATATTTT. Its translation is CASRYDRRTSGNTIYF.

The V and J genes are TRBV10-1 and TRBJ2-1; 11 nucleotides align to TRBD2. The V gene's germline CDR1 is WNHNN and CDR2 SYGVQD (reference sequence). J gave up 1 base and V 2 bases, and 4 bases lay outside the gene matches. The CDR3 length is 17 residues. CDR3 sequence: CASSELGTSGSYNEQFF. CDR3 nucleotides: TGCGCCAGCAGTGAGCTTGGGACTAGCGGATCCTACAATGAGCAGTTCTTC.

The rearrangement uses TRBV10-2 and TRBJ2-2, with no clear D. The CDR3 has 19 amino acids. V was clipped by 4 bases and J by 0 bases, with 21 bases between them. The germline V gene encodes CDR1 WSHSY and CDR2 SAAADI. CDR3 sequence (DNA): TGCGCCAGCAGTGCCGAAGGTATAACGCTTTCCCCGAACACCGGGGAGCTGTTTTTT. It encodes CASSAEGITLSPNTGELFF.

The gene calls are TRBV6-2 or TRBV6-3 and TRBJ2-2, with a weak D call TRBD1 (6 bases). V was cut by 5 bases and J by 9 bases, with 10 bases left in between. CDR1 MNHEY and CDR2 SVGEGT come from the germline V gene. The length of the CDR3 is 12 residues. The CDR3 reads CASSTQGWELFF. CDR3 DNA: TGTGCCAGCAGTACCCAGGGGTGGGAGCTGTTTTTT.

The chain has TRBV5-1 and TRBJ1-4, with 7 nucleotides matching TRBD1. The CDR3 is made up of 14 amino acids. The germline V gene encodes CDR1 SGHRS and CDR2 YFSETQ. V dropped 4 bases and J dropped 7; count of bases not matched to a gene: 7. The DNA for the CDR3 is TGCGCCAGCAGCGTCTGGGACAGAGGTGAAAAACTGTTTTTT. As protein: CASSVWDRGEKLFF.

In this sample, this clone turned up once. The rearrangement uses TRBV28 and TRBJ2-1; 8 nucleotides line up with TRBD2. The CDR3 is 14 amino acids. The germline gives CDR1 MDHEN, CDR2 SYDVKM. Unmatched junction bases numbered 10, after V lost 6 bases and J lost 9 bases. The CDR3 loop reads CASRRLARSGEQFF. DNA of the CDR3: TGTGCCAGCAGACGACTAGCGAGGTCAGGTGAGCAGTTCTTC.